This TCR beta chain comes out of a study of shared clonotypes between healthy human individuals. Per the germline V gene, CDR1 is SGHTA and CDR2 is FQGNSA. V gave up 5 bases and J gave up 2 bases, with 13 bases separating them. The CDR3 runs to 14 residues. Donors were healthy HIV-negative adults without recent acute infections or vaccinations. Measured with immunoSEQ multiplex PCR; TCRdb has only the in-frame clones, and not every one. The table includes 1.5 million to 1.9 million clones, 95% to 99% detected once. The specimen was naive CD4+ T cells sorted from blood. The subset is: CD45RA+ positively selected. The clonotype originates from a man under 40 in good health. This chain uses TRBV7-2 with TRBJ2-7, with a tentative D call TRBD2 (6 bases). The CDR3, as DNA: TGTGCCAGCAGCGACGGCGGGACTGCCTACGAGCAGTACTTC. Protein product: CASSDGGTAYEQYF.